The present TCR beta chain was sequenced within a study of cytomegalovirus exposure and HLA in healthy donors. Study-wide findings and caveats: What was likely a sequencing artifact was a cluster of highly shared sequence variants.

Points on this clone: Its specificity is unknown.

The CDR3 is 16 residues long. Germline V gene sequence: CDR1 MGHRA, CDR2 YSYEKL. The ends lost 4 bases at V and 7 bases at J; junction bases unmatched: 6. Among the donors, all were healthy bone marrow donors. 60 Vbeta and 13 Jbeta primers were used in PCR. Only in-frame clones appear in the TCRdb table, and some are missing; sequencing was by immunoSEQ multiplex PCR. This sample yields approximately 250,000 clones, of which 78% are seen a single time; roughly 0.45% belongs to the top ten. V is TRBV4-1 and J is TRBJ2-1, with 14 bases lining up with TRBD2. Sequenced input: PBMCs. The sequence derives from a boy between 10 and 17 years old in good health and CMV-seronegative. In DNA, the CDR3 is TGCGCCAGCAGCCCGTACGGGACTAGCGGGAGTAATGAGCAGTTCTTC. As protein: CASSPYGTSGSNEQFF.